This TCR beta chain is from a study of metastatic and nonmetastatic thyroid tumors. General study findings and limits: When malignant thyroid tumors were compared with benign nodules, TCR beta diversity was reportedly significantly higher in the malignant tumors. This held in both blood and tumor samples.

V was shortened by 5 bases and J by 9 bases, with 20 bases between the two germline ends. Germline V lookup: CDR1 SGHAT, CDR2 FQDESV (reference sequence). The CDR3 is 16 residues long. TCRdb redid the clone calls on the PCR reads using MiXCR. The sample has about 20,000 clones, just over 35% seen once. Thyroid surgery took place with no prior treatment in any patient. Notes on this clone: Its antigen is undetermined.

The origin of this receptor is a female donor with papillary thyroid cancer or a benign thyroid nodule (not recorded which). Some clones in this sample may be carry-over from other donors' samples. The rearrangement uses TRBV11-1 and TRBJ2-6; D gene unclear. Material for sequencing was tumor tissue. CDR3 sequence: CASSHTQGQAGNVLTF. In nucleotides, the CDR3 is TGTGCCAGCAGCCATACCCAAGGCCAGGCAGGCAACGTCCTGACTTTC. Complete variable domain (other parts from reference TRBV11-1 and TRBJ2-6): EAEVAQSPRYKITEKSQAVAFWCDPISGHATLYWYRQILGQGPELLVQFQDESVVDDSQLPKDRFSAERLKGVDSTLKIQPAELGDSAMYLCASSHTQGQAGNVLTFGAGSRLTVL.